This is a list of T cell receptor beta chains from one sample in a study of blood T cell dynamics during melanoma immunotherapy. This table comes from immunoSEQ multiplex PCR, and its TCRdb copy is limited to in-frame clones, with some not included. This sample has roughly 10,000 clones, with almost 85% found just once. Sample: blood, taken from a patient treated with checkpoint blockade. The receptors derive from a human donor with melanoma. The CDR3 runs from the conserved cysteine through the conserved F or W. The D gene is left open where the match is weak. Some rows have no size entry. The others give once, few or many, or a class for an expanded clone.

D	V	J	size	DNA	CDR3
.	TRBV4-2	TRBJ1-2	.	TGTGCCAGCAGCCAAGTAGCCGGTTCACCCTATGGCTACACCTTC	CASSQVAGSPYGYTF
.	TRBV7-9	TRBJ2-3	few	TGTGCCAGCAGCCGGGAGTATAGCACAGATACGCAGTATTTT	CASSREYSTDTQYF
TRBD2	TRBV6-1	TRBJ2-2	.	TGTGCCAGCATTAACAGCGGGGGGGCGACCGGGGAGCTGTTTTTT	CASINSGGATGELFF
.	TRBV5-1	TRBJ1-4	.	TGCGCCAGCAGCCCGGGACACGGGAATGAAAAACTGTTTTTT	CASSPGHGNEKLFF
.	TRBV5-8	TRBJ2-5	few	TGTGCCAGCAGCTTGGAAAGGGGGGGGACCCAGTACTTC	CASSLERGGTQYF
.	TRBV7-2	TRBJ2-7	.	TGTGCCAGCAGCTTAGTGGGAGTCGAGCAGTACTTC	CASSLVGVEQYF
.	TRBV7-3	TRBJ1-6	.	TGTGCCAGCAGCTTAAACCCGTGGAATTCACCCCTCCACTTT	CASSLNPWNSPLHF
TRBD1	TRBV4-2	TRBJ2-7	.	TGTGCCAGCAGCCCGCGATCAGGGGGCAGAGGGAACGAGCAGTACTTC	CASSPRSGGRGNEQYF
.	TRBV30	TRBJ1-6	.	TGTGCCTGGAGTGTCGGAGAATCCTATAATTCACCCCTCCACTTT	CAWSVGESYNSPLHF
.	TRBV20-1	TRBJ2-7	.	TGCAGTCCTCACCCCTACGAGCAGTACTTC	CSPHPYEQYF
.	TRBV10-3	TRBJ2-5	.	TGTGCCATCAGTGGTTCCCAAGAGACCCAGTACTTC	CAISGSQETQYF
.	TRBV29-1	TRBJ1-5	.	TGCAGCGTTTGCATAGATAGCAATCAGCCCCAGCATTTT	CSVCIDSNQPQHF
.	TRBV6-5	TRBJ2-1	.	TGTGCCAGCAGTCCGAGGTTTGACCCGGGTAATGAGCAGTTCTTC	CASSPRFDPGNEQFF
.	TRBV7-2	TRBJ1-1	.	TGTGCCAGCAGCTCTCCCCGGCGGGGAGGCACTGAAGCTTTCTTT	CASSSPRRGGTEAFF
.	TRBV6-5	TRBJ1-2	.	TGTGCCAGCAGTTACTCAACCGCCTGGAACTATGGCTACACCTTC	CASSYSTAWNYGYTF
.	TRBV11-2	TRBJ1-3	.	TGTGCCAGCAGCTTAGAGTCTGGAAACACCATATATTTT	CASSLESGNTIYF
.	TRBV13	TRBJ2-2	.	TGTGCCAGCAGCTTAGGCAGGAACACCGGGGAGCTGTTTTTT	CASSLGRNTGELFF
.	TRBV18	TRBJ2-3	.	TGTGCCAGCTCACGGGTGAGCACAGATACGCAGTATTTT	CASSRVSTDTQYF
.	TRBV5-6	TRBJ2-3	.	TGTGCCAGCAGCCCTTGGTTCTTCACAGATACGCAGTATTTT	CASSPWFFTDTQYF
TRBD1	TRBV5-6	TRBJ2-1	few	TGTGCCAGCAGCTTAGGAGACAGGGCCTACAATGAGCAGTTCTTC	CASSLGDRAYNEQFF
.	TRBV7-2	TRBJ2-5	.	TGTGCCAGCAGCCTTCAGGACAGATCACGAGAGACCCAGTACTTC	CASSLQDRSRETQYF
.	TRBV6-6	TRBJ1-2	.	TGTGCCAGCAGTTACTCCTATGGCTACACCTTC	CASSYSYGYTF
TRBD2	TRBV7-2	TRBJ2-5	.	TGTGCCAGCAGTTCTAGCGGGGGGCGAGAGAACCAGTACTTC	CASSSSGGRENQYF
.	TRBV6-1	TRBJ2-7	.	TGTGCCAGCAGGGAGGGTTACGAGCAGTACTTC	CASREGYEQYF
.	TRBV6-5	TRBJ1-5	.	TGTGCCAGCAGTTATACGTGGTCCCTCAATCAGCCCCAGCATTTT	CASSYTWSLNQPQHF
.	TRBV9	TRBJ2-5	once	TGTGCCAGCAGCCTAGGGTGGAAAGAGACCCAGTACTTC	CASSLGWKETQYF
TRBD2	TRBV7-9	TRBJ2-1	.	TGTGCCAGCAGCCCGGGAGGGTATGAGCAGTTCTTC	CASSPGGYEQFF
.	TRBV7-6	TRBJ1-5	.	TGTGCCAGCAGCCTTACAAGCAATCAGCCCCAGCATTTT	CASSLTSNQPQHF
.	TRBV6-1	TRBJ2-1	.	TGTGCCAGCAGTGAAGTAGGGGGGGGAGGCTACAATGAGCAGTTCTTC	CASSEVGGGGYNEQFF
TRBD1	TRBV5-1	TRBJ1-1	few	TGCGCCAGCAGCAGAGGACAGGTAGGCACTGAAGCTTTCTTT	CASSRGQVGTEAFF
TRBD1	TRBV7-9	TRBJ2-5	few	TGTGCCAGCAGCTGGACAGGGGCCAAGACCCAGTACTTC	CASSWTGAKTQYF
.	TRBV6-5	TRBJ1-2	.	TGTGCCAGCAGTCAGACAGCTAACTATGGCTACACCTTC	CASSQTANYGYTF
.	TRBV27	TRBJ2-7	.	TGTGCCAGCAGTTACTCAGGGTCCGACGAGCAGTACTTC	CASSYSGSDEQYF
TRBD2	TRBV6-6	TRBJ2-3	.	TGTGCCACCGGGCGGGGGGACATCACAGATACGCAGTATTTT	CATGRGDITDTQYF
.	TRBV6-1	TRBJ1-6	.	TGTGCCAGCGGTGGGACACATAATTCACCCCTCCACTTT	CASGGTHNSPLHF
.	TRBV28	TRBJ1-4	.	TGTGCCAGCAGTTTATCGACAGTCAATGAAAAACTGTTTTTT	CASSLSTVNEKLFF
.	TRBV11-2	TRBJ2-6	.	TGTGCCAGCAGGCGTAGCCCGGAAATCTCTTCTGGGGCCAACGTCCTGACTTTC	CASRRSPEISSGANVLTF
TRBD2	TRBV7-2	TRBJ2-1	.	TGTGCCAGCAGCGTAAGCCTTGGGGGGGGTAGTAAGCAGTTCTTC	CASSVSLGGGSKQFF
.	TRBV7-6	TRBJ2-3	.	TGTGCCAGCAGCTCGGGACTGGAAGGGGCAGATACGCAGTATTTT	CASSSGLEGADTQYF
.	TRBV19	TRBJ1-1	.	TGTGCCAGTAGTACCCCCGGGGTTGTCGGCACTGAAGCTTTCTTT	CASSTPGVVGTEAFF
.	TRBV4-2	TRBJ1-3	.	TGTGCCAGCAGCCTAGGATCGGCAGGAGAAAATGGAAACACCATATATTTT	CASSLGSAGENGNTIYF
TRBD1	TRBV5-4	TRBJ2-6	.	TGTGCCAGCAGCTTGGTTAGACAGGGCCCTCCCTCTGGGGCCAACGTCCTGACTTTC	CASSLVRQGPPSGANVLTF
.	TRBV2	TRBJ2-2	once	TGTGCCAGCAAGGGGCAGCGGCGGGGCGGGGAGCTGTTTTTT	CASKGQRRGGELFF
.	TRBV19	TRBJ1-2	.	TGTGCCAGTAGGGGTGGAGATGGCTACACCTTC	CASRGGDGYTF
.	TRBV10-3	TRBJ2-3	.	TGTGCCATCAGTGAGCAGCGGGCTTACACAGATACGCAGTATTTT	CAISEQRAYTDTQYF
TRBD2	TRBV6-5	TRBJ2-2	.	TGTGCCAGCGGGGGACTAGCGGGGGTCTCCGGGGAGCTGTTTTTT	CASGGLAGVSGELFF
.	TRBV7-9	TRBJ1-3	once	TGTGCCAGCAGCTCTGGGTCCCTAGCTGGGGGCACCATATATTTT	CASSSGSLAGGTIYF
.	TRBV7-8	TRBJ2-1	.	TGTGCCAGCAGCTCGCCTAGAGATGAGCAGTTCTTC	CASSSPRDEQFF
.	TRBV19	TRBJ1-6	few	TGTGCCAGTAGTGGAGGGGGGGTAAATTCACCCCTCCACTTT	CASSGGGVNSPLHF
.	TRBV19	TRBJ2-5	once	TGTGCCAGTAGTATAGAGGGGGGGCAGAGGGAGACCCAGTACTTC	CASSIEGGQRETQYF